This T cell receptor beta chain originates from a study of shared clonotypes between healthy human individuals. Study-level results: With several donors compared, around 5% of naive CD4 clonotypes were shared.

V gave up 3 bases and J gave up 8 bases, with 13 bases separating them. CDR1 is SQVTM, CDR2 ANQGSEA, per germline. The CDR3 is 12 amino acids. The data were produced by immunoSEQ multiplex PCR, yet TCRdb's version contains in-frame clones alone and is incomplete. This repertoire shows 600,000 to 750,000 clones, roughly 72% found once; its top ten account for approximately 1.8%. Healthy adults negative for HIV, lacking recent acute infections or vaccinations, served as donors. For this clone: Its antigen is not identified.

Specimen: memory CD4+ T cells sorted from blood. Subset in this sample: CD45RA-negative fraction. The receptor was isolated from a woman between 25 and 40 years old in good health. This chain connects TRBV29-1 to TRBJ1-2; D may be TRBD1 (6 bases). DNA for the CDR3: TGCAGCGTTGAGTGGGGGGCCAGGGGCTACACCTTC. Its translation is CSVEWGARGYTF.